This TCR beta chain was recovered during a study of cytomegalovirus exposure and HLA in healthy donors. Both 60 Vbeta primers and 13 Jbeta primers went into the PCR. Sequencing was performed with immunoSEQ multiplex PCR; in TCRdb, only in-frame clones are kept and a portion is missing. This repertoire shows some 190,000 clones, about 80% found once; its top ten account for under 2%. Notes on the study in general: For most TCR beta V segments, an earlier analysis put the productive rate at about 90% or about 30% of the time.

The table lists this clone with a few counts. Its antigen remains unknown. V was clipped by 0 bases and J by 5 bases; unmatched bases: 15. CDR3 length: 19 amino acids. The gene calls are TRBV5-7 and TRBJ2-1; 9 positions agree with TRBD2. TRBV5-7 is identified as an open reading frame with a role that is uncertain. Sequences were obtained from PBMCs. This clonotype was sampled from a woman aged 25 to 39 in good health and CMV-seronegative. The CDR3 spells CASSLVSPQRGVRDNEQFF. The CDR3 coding sequence is TGTGCCAGCAGCTTGGTTTCCCCCCAGCGGGGGGTGAGGGACAATGAGCAGTTCTTC.